This T cell receptor (beta chain) was observed in a study of shared clonotypes between healthy human individuals. Clones were read by immunoSEQ multiplex PCR, and TCRdb kept only the in-frame ones, dropping some. The sample shows about 380,000 clones, around 96% of them seen only once. This CDR3 has 17 residues. Trimming took 3 bases from V and 4 from J; bases not matched to a gene: 13. CDR1 is SGHNT, CDR2 YENEEA, per germline. Comment on this clone: The antigen remains unidentified.

Study-level results: Around 4.9% of naive CD4 clonotypes were shared across several donors. In general, naive subsets displayed greater estimated richness than memory subsets did. Relative to their counterparts shared across all four donors, non-shared clonotypes exhibited diminished generation probabilities.

The chain joins TRBV11-3 to TRBJ2-7; 9 bases are a match to TRBD2. The receptor comes from a man aged 25-45 years in good health. The sample was memory CD8+ T cells sorted from blood. The subset denotes: CD45RO+ cells pooled with CCR7-negative TemRA cells. CDR3 nucleotides: TGTGCCAGCAGCTTTATCGGCGAGGGACTAGCTGGGTACGAGCAGTACTTC. Amino acid sequence: CASSFIGEGLAGYEQYF.